This is a list of T cell receptor beta chains from one sample in a study of vaccination effects on CD4 cells after COVID-19. Sequencing used immunoSEQ multiplex PCR; TCRdb keeps in-frame clones, though not all of them. Of 80,000 to 95,000 clones listed, 77% are singletons. These receptors are not linked to any known antigen. The sequences come from CD4+ T cells from PBMCs cultured with HCoV-OC43 spike peptides, collected after COVID-19 vaccination. These receptors were obtained from a human donor who received a COVID-19 vaccine. Both conserved end residues are part of each CDR3.

V	CDR3
TRBV2	CASSEAGTGNQPQHF
TRBV4-3	CASSQDRGDTQYF
TRBV30	CAWGQTGNQPQHF
TRBV29-1	CSVGDQSGNTIYF
TRBV18	CASSQVFDATNEKLFF
TRBV10-1	CASKEGRITGELFF
TRBV11-2	CASSTSLGGDVKFF
TRBV10-1	CASSERKNSPLHF
TRBV6-4	CASSAKTHPANNQPQHF
TRBV6-2/TRBV6-3	CASSYLGNYGYTF
TRBV9	CASSSTAVGNTIYF
TRBV2	CASSENPASAETQYF
TRBV2	CASSGQGGTDTQYF
TRBV5-5	CASSLLNYGYTF
TRBV5-4	CASSSQNTGELFF
TRBV30	CAWSRGGPNTGELFF
TRBV10-3	CAISGISNTGELFF
TRBV7-2	CASSLRDRQETQYF
TRBV7-3	CASSLIQGSTEAFF
TRBV7-9	CASSLGISGYTF
TRBV7-8	CASSGRGGEKLFF
TRBV6-4	CASSDYRPATNEKLFF
TRBV9	CASSAERGIETQYF
TRBV4-1	CASSQREENYGYTF
TRBV6-5	CASSYSRDVGNTIYF
TRBV7-6	CASSKTPVNTGELFF
TRBV5-4	CASSSATGPTDTQYF
TRBV21-1	CASSKGDSYNEQFF
TRBV7-8	CASSLGVTGGGQPQHF
TRBV5-1	CASSPGQTEKLFF
TRBV4-3	CASSQDLLQLYGYTF
TRBV4-1	CASRGRDGNTGELFF
TRBV5-6	CASSFQQGWGQETQYF
TRBV10-2	CASSFTVGEPQHF
TRBV7-6	CASSLVPGVGEKLFF
TRBV6-5	CASSYRSSYNEQFF
TRBV7-2	CASSLGETGWFEAFF
TRBV7-8	CASSFHTGSDTQYF
TRBV6-5	CASNRAGTEAFF
TRBV12-5	CASGTAPDTGELFF
TRBV29-1	CSVVLGDTQYF
TRBV6-4	CASSPTGTTGELFF
TRBV7-2	CASSLHVNTEAFF
TRBV9	CASSVAGISGNTIYF
TRBV5-1	CASSLEGVRGYTF
TRBV29-1	CSVEVVGPYGYTF
TRBV12-3/TRBV12-4	CASSLGNIQYF
TRBV7-2	CASSLTTGGDTQYF
TRBV19	CASRGGGQINYGYTF
TRBV6-5	CATSMLTGGYGYTF
TRBV9	CASSVLAGDNNEQFF
TRBV2	CASTQDSASNQPQHF